This TCR beta chain was retrieved from a study of patients and donors after allogeneic stem cell transplantation. This clonotype has more than one count but fewer than ten. The CDR3 is 14 amino acids. V was pared by 5 bases and J by 2 bases, with 11 bases between. In germline, CDR1 is SGHTA, CDR2 FQGNSA. TCRdb re-called the RT-PCR reads through MiXCR, storing one row per CDR3 protein. The sample includes about 410,000 distinct CDR3 sequences, about a sixth of them seen just once. The J gene is TRBJ2-3, the V gene TRBV7-2, with D unclear. The clonotype comes from a human donor who was either an allogeneic HSCT recipient or a stem cell or donor lymphocyte infusion donor (not recorded which). It is not recorded whose cells these are; they may come from a transplant donor. Sequencing input: blood, either unsorted or a sorted T cell fraction (not recorded which). The CDR3 bases are TGTGCCAGCAGCCTTCTGGAATTCACAGATACGCAGTATTTT. Its protein is CASSLLEFTDTQYF.